These T cell receptor beta chains were read from a single sample in a study of response to subunit inactivated influenza vaccine. TCRdb used MiXCR to reprocess the RT-PCR reads, holding one entry per CDR3 protein. Altogether around 480,000 distinct CDR3 sequences are present, about 10% being singletons, with the ten largest covering about 12%. The material was PBMCs from blood, obtained roughly 6 weeks after vaccination. These receptors all stem from a man aged 45-65 years who received an inactivated influenza vaccine. Both conserved end residues are part of each CDR3. D genes are given only for firm matches. A row's size may be missing; if present it is once, few, many or a size class.

TRBJ2-2 - - TRBV20-1 TGCAGTGCCAGGGAGGCAGGGGTCGGGAACACCGGGGAGCTGTTTTTT CSAREAGVGNTGELFF
TRBJ2-3 few TRBD2 TRBV7-7 TGTGCTAGCAGCTTAGGAGATAGCGGGCGGGATACGCAGTATTTT CASSLGDSGRDTQYF
TRBJ2-1 few TRBD2 TRBV5-1 TGCGCCAGCAGCTCGATCGCTAGCGGCTCCTACAATGAGCAGTTCTTC CASSSIASGSYNEQFF
TRBJ2-3 few TRBD1 TRBV7-9 TGTGCCAGCAGACAGACAGGGAACACAGATACGCAGTATTTT CASRQTGNTDTQYF
TRBJ2-5 - - TRBV6-5 TGTGCCAGCAGTTACGGGGACACCCAAGAGACCCAGTACTTC CASSYGDTQETQYF
TRBJ2-4 few - TRBV12-3/TRBV12-4 TGTGCCAGCAGTCCCGGGGGGCAGGGGGCCAAAAACATTCAGTACTTC CASSPGGQGAKNIQYF
TRBJ2-7 few TRBD1 TRBV28 TGTGCCAGCAGTACTATCCGGGACAGGGCCTTCTCGGCCTTGTGGGAGCAGTACTTC CASSTIRDRAFSALWEQYF
TRBJ2-3 - TRBD1 TRBV29-1 TGCAGCGCCTCACCGGGACAGGGAGGAGATACGCAGTATTTT CSASPGQGGDTQYF
TRBJ2-1 - - TRBV5-4 TGTGCCAGCAGCTCCGACTACTTGAGCTCCTACAATGAGCAGTTCTTC CASSSDYLSSYNEQFF
TRBJ2-1 - TRBD2 TRBV5-1 TGCGCCAGCAGGGGTAGCGGGGACAATGAGCAGTTCTTC CASRGSGDNEQFF
TRBJ2-4 many - TRBV5-1 TGCGCCAGCAGCTTGAACAGGGAGATAAACATTCAGTACTTC CASSLNREINIQYF
TRBJ2-2 - - TRBV25-1 TGTGCCAGCAGTGAAGTGCTAGGGACCGGGGAGCTGTTTTTT CASSEVLGTGELFF
TRBJ2-6 few - TRBV5-1 TGCGCCAGCAGCGGTGCAGTCGGTATCCTCTCTGGGGCCAACGTCCTGACTTTC CASSGAVGILSGANVLTF
TRBJ1-1 few TRBD1 TRBV9 TGTGCCAGCAGCTGGGGACAGGGAAGCAACACTGAAGCTTTCTTT CASSWGQGSNTEAFF
TRBJ2-7 many - TRBV20-1 TGCAGTGCTAGAGGGTGGGGCAGGGACTACGAGCAGTACTTC CSARGWGRDYEQYF
TRBJ2-5 many - TRBV12-3/TRBV12-4 TGTGCCAGCAGTTTATTGAGGGGAGAGACCCAGTACTTC CASSLLRGETQYF
TRBJ2-3 - - TRBV6-5 TGTGCCAGCAGTTACTCGACACACCCGACTAGCACAGATACGCAGTATTTT CASSYSTHPTSTDTQYF
TRBJ2-1 few TRBD2 TRBV20-1 TGCAGTGCTAGTACGACTAGCGGGGCCAATGAGCAGTTCTTC CSASTTSGANEQFF
TRBJ1-2 few TRBD1 TRBV5-1 TGCGCCAGCAGAGTTCAGCCGGGACAGGGGGCGACCCCTGTCTGGTACACCTTC CASRVQPGQGATPVWYTF
TRBJ2-1 few - TRBV4-3 TGCGCCAGCAGACGAAACTTGGACGGGAATGAGCAGTTCTTC CASRRNLDGNEQFF
TRBJ2-1 - TRBD2 TRBV7-8 TGTGCCAGCAGCCTAGGGACTAGCCCGCCCAATGAGCAGTTCTTC CASSLGTSPPNEQFF
TRBJ1-2 - TRBD1 TRBV12-3/TRBV12-4 TGTGCCAGCAGCCCGGTCGGGCAGGGGGCCAATGGCTACACCTTC CASSPVGQGANGYTF
TRBJ1-1 few TRBD1 TRBV7-8 TGTGCCAGCAGCTTAGAACGACAGGGGAACACTGAAGCTTTCTTT CASSLERQGNTEAFF
TRBJ2-7 - TRBD2 TRBV20-1 TGCAGTGCTAGAACTAGCGGGGGGTCCTACGAGCAGTACTTC CSARTSGGSYEQYF
TRBJ2-5 few - TRBV29-1 TGCAGCGTTGACCGCAGGGTGGAGACCCAGTACTTC CSVDRRVETQYF
TRBJ2-1 many - TRBV20-1 TGCAGTGCTAGAGGAATTAACAATGAGCAGTTCTTC CSARGINNEQFF
TRBJ2-1 many TRBD1 TRBV29-1 TGCAGCGTTGAGGCGAGGGACAGGGGGCGGAATGAGCAGTTCTTC CSVEARDRGRNEQFF
TRBJ2-7 few - TRBV5-5 TGTGCCAGCAGGAAAAGGGACGCAGCAGAGCAGTACTTC CASRKRDAAEQYF
TRBJ2-7 few TRBD1 TRBV5-1 TGCGCCAGCAGCTTGGTATTACAGGGGGCGGGGGAGCAGTACTTC CASSLVLQGAGEQYF
TRBJ1-6 few - TRBV12-3/TRBV12-4 TGTGCCAGCAGTCGTTTCGGGTTCTATAATTCACCCCTCCACTTT CASSRFGFYNSPLHF
TRBJ2-1 - - TRBV7-3 TGTGCCAGCAGCTTGAGTCGGCCGGGGACTCTTGCCTACAATGAGCAGTTCTTC CASSLSRPGTLAYNEQFF
TRBJ1-2 - TRBD1 TRBV9 TGTGCCAGCAGGGAAGGGTGGACAGGACCCTATGGCTACACCTTC CASREGWTGPYGYTF
TRBJ1-2 few TRBD1 TRBV28 TGTGCCAGCAGTTCCACCTGGACAGGGGCTGGGTATGGCTACACCTTC CASSSTWTGAGYGYTF
TRBJ1-2 many - TRBV6-6 TGTGCCAGCAGTTATCTGAACTATGGCTACACCTTC CASSYLNYGYTF
TRBJ2-1 few - TRBV7-8 TGTGCCAGCAGCTTAGAAGGCAACTACAATGAGCAGTTCTTC CASSLEGNYNEQFF
TRBJ1-5 - - TRBV10-3 TGTGCCATCAGTGAGTCCGACAGGCTCAATCAGCCCCAGCATTTT CAISESDRLNQPQHF
TRBJ2-7 - - TRBV15 TGTGCCACCAGCACCAGGGGTTCCTACGAGCAGTACTTC CATSTRGSYEQYF
TRBJ1-1 few - TRBV9 TGTGCCAGCAGCGTAGGGGTGGACGGACCTGAAGCTTTCTTT CASSVGVDGPEAFF
TRBJ1-2 - TRBD1 TRBV7-9 TGTGCCAGCAGTTTGACAGGGACGTACTATGGCTACACCTTC CASSLTGTYYGYTF
TRBJ2-1 many TRBD1 TRBV28 TGTGCCAGCAGTACCCTAGGACAGGGCGTAGGCAATGAGCAGTTCTTC CASSTLGQGVGNEQFF
TRBJ1-4 - - TRBV7-2 TGTGCCAGCAGGAACGGACGAGTAGCTAATGAAAAACTGTTTTTT CASRNGRVANEKLFF
TRBJ2-1 few - TRBV4-2 TGTGCCAGCAGCCAAGGCGGACTCGCTAACAATGAGCAGTTCTTC CASSQGGLANNEQFF
TRBJ2-5 few - TRBV4-1 TGCGCCAGCAGCCAAGGTCGCTACGGGGAGACCCAGTACTTC CASSQGRYGETQYF
TRBJ2-3 - - TRBV20-1 TGCAGTGCTAGTCCCTGGCGATTCACAGATACGCAGTATTTT CSASPWRFTDTQYF
TRBJ1-4 few TRBD1 TRBV4-3 TGCGCCAGCAGCCCCTTTGGGACAGGGGTTGAAAAACTGTTTTTT CASSPFGTGVEKLFF
TRBJ2-1 few TRBD2 TRBV27 TGTGCCACCAGGCCGCGACTAGCGCTCAAGTTTCTCTACAATGAGCAGTTCTTC CATRPRLALKFLYNEQFF
TRBJ2-2 - - TRBV28 TGTGCCAGCAGACCTCCGGGCACGAACACCGGGGAGCTGTTTTTT CASRPPGTNTGELFF
TRBJ1-6 many - TRBV12-3/TRBV12-4 TGTGCCAGCAGTTTGGGCGGTCCGGATTCACCCCTCCACTTT CASSLGGPDSPLHF
TRBJ2-1 - TRBD2 TRBV10-3 TGTGCCATCAGTGAGCCAGGGCGGGAACTAGCGGGAGCCCGCTACTACAATGAGCAGTTCTTC CAISEPGRELAGARYYNEQFF
TRBJ2-2 many - TRBV4-1 TGCGCCAGCAGTCCTCCCGGGGCTCCGAACACCGGGGAGCTGTTTTTT CASSPPGAPNTGELFF
TRBJ1-1 - - TRBV12-3/TRBV12-4 TGTGCCAGCAGCCCGGAGGGCCGGATGAACACTGAAGCTTTCTTT CASSPEGRMNTEAFF
TRBJ2-5 few - TRBV7-2 TGTGCCAGCAGCTTACTCCCCACCCCGGCGAAACAAGAGACCCAGTACTTC CASSLLPTPAKQETQYF
TRBJ2-5 many - TRBV6-5 TGTGCCAGCAGTTTGACAGGTCTGAGGAGGACCCAGTACTTC CASSLTGLRRTQYF
TRBJ2-1 - TRBD2 TRBV12-3/TRBV12-4 TGTGCCAGCAGTTGGGACTACAACACCAATGAGCAGTTCTTC CASSWDYNTNEQFF